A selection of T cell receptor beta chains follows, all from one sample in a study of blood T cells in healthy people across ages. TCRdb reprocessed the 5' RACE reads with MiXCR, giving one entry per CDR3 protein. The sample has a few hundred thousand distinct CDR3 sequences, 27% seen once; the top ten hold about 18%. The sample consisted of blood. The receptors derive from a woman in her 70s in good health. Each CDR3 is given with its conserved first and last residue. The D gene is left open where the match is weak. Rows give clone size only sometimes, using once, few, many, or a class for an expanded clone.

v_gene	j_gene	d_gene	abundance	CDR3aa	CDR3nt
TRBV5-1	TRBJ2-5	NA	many	CASSLEGTQYF	TGTGCCAGCAGCTTAGAGGGGACCCAGTACTTC
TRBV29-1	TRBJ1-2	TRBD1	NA	CSVAQTGGYGYTF	TGCAGCGTTGCCCAGACAGGGGGCTATGGCTACACCTTC
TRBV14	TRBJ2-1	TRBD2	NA	CASSQGLAGGPSSYNEQFF	TGTGCCAGCAGCCAAGGACTAGCGGGGGGTCCTAGCTCCTACAATGAGCAGTTCTTC
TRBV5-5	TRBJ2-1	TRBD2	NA	CASSDRGGRNEQFF	TGTGCCAGCTCGGACCGGGGGGGCCGCAATGAGCAGTTCTTC
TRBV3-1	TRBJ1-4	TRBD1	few	CASSPAAGGLPGGSPEKLFF	TGTGCCAGCAGCCCGGCCGCAGGGGGCCTACCGGGGGGATCGCCTGAAAAACTGTTTTTT
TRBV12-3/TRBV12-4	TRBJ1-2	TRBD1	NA	CASSPSGQGLGYGYTF	TGTGCCAGTAGTCCGAGTGGACAGGGCCTTGGTTATGGCTACACCTTC
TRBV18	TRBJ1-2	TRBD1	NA	CASSSISGTVANYGYTF	TGTGCCAGCTCATCTATCTCGGGGACAGTTGCCAACTATGGCTACACCTTC
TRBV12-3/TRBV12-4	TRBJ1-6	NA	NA	CASSFFENSPLHF	TGTGCCAGCAGTTTTTTCGAAAATTCACCCCTCCACTTT
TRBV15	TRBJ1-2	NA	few	CATSRDSGGYTF	TGTGCCACCAGCAGAGACTCCGGTGGCTACACCTTC
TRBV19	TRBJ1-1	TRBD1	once	CASSSRTGETEAFF	TGTGCCAGTAGTTCCCGGACAGGGGAAACTGAAGCTTTCTTT
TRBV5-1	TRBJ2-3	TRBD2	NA	CASSRPLFGGYTDTQYF	TGCGCCAGCAGCCGCCCATTATTCGGGGGGTATACAGATACGCAGTATTTT
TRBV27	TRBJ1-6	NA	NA	CASSPRTTSSYNSPLHF	TGTGCCAGCAGTCCCCGGACCACGAGCTCCTATAATTCACCCCTCCACTTT
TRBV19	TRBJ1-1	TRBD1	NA	CASRFLAGQGNTEAFF	TGTGCCAGTAGATTTCTCGCGGGACAGGGGAACACTGAAGCTTTCTTT
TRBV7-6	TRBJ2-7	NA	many	CASSLGHGAEAYEQYF	TGTGCCAGCAGCTTAGGCCACGGGGCCGAGGCGTACGAGCAGTACTTC
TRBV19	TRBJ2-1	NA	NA	CASSRDWGNEQFF	TGTGCCAGTAGCCGGGACTGGGGGAATGAGCAGTTCTTC
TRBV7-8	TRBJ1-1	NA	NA	CASSANRGNTEAFF	TGTGCCAGCAGCGCTAATAGGGGAAACACTGAAGCTTTCTTT
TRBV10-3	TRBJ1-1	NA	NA	CAISERSIGTNTEAFF	TGTGCCATCAGTGAGCGCTCCATAGGGACGAACACTGAAGCTTTCTTT
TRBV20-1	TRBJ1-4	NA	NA	CSARDSGSGENEKLFF	TGCAGTGCTAGAGATTCGGGGTCCGGGGAAAACGAAAAACTGTTTTTT
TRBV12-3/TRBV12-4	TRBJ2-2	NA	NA	CASSLGTQKPGELFF	TGTGCCAGCAGTTTAGGGACTCAAAAGCCGGGGGAGCTGTTTTTT
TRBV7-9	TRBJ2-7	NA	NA	CASSPLGGVGEQYF	TGTGCCAGCAGCCCCCTCGGAGGGGTCGGCGAGCAGTACTTC
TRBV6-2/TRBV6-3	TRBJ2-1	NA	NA	CASSYYLDEQFF	TGTGCCAGCAGTTACTATTTGGATGAGCAGTTCTTC
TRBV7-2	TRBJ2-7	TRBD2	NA	CASRHGTTYEQYF	TGTGCCAGCAGACATGGGACTACCTACGAGCAGTACTTC
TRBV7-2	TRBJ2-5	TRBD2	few	CASTRTSGGYGETQYF	TGTGCCAGCACCCGGACTAGCGGGGGCTATGGAGAGACCCAGTACTTC
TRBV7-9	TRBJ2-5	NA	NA	CASSFRDTLQETQYF	TGTGCCAGCAGCTTCCGGGACACCCTACAAGAGACCCAGTACTTC
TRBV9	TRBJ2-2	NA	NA	CASSDRALTGELFF	TGTGCCAGCAGCGACAGGGCACTCACCGGGGAGCTGTTTTTT
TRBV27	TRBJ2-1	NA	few	CATRNRDLTYNEQFF	TGTGCCACCAGAAACAGGGATCTCACTTACAATGAGCAGTTCTTC